These 10 T cell receptor beta chains were all obtained from the same sample, sequenced in a study of shared clonotypes between healthy human individuals (dated by TCRdb to 2018 to 2020). Receptor libraries were prepared by the immunoSEQ multiplex PCR assay. TCRdb took over this immuneACCESS table, retaining in-frame rearrangements with V and J assigned. Such tables are incomplete; in checked studies, under half of the missing clones stem from an unresolved V gene, and the remainder is unexplained. This sample gives approximately 2.1 million clones in total; 85% to 95% of them show up just once. The ten largest clonotypes hold about 0.41% of the sample. The sequencing sample was made of naive CD4+ T cells from PBMCs. The sample's cell subset or site label, in plain terms: CD45RA+ positively selected. The source is a man aged 18 to 29 in good health. Some clones in this sample may be carry-over from other donors' samples.

The chain recombines TRBV7-9 with TRBJ1-2, with TRBD1 matching 8 bases. Trimming removed 5 bases from V and 8 bases from J; junction bases left unmatched: 13. The CDR3 loop spans 15 amino acids. The germline gives CDR1 SEHNR, CDR2 FQNEAQ (reference sequence). The CDR3 here is CASSRAGTGNGGYTF. CDR3 coding DNA: TGTGCCAGCAGCCGCGCTGGGACAGGCAACGGCGGCTACACCTTC. Full variable domain (outside the CDR3, taken from reference TRBV7-9 and TRBJ1-2): DTGVSQNPRHKITKRGQNVTFRCDPISEHNRLYWYRQTLGQGPEFLTYFQNEAQLEKSRLLSDRFSAERPKGSFSTLEIQRTEQGDSAMYLCASSRAGTGNGGYTFGSGTRLTVV.

The chain has TRBV7-8 and TRBJ2-7, with unresolved D. The CDR3 runs 12 residues. Trimming cost V 5 bases and J 5 bases, with 10 bases left between them. Germline V gene data show CDR1 as SGHVS and CDR2 as FQNEAQ. The CDR3 loop reads CASSQQTNEQYF. The CDR3, as DNA: TGTGCCAGCAGCCAACAGACGAACGAGCAGTACTTC.

The CDR3 DNA is TGTGCCAGCAGCAGGGCCTACGGGGGCGAGCAGTACTTC. Translation: CASSRAYGGEQYF. J is TRBJ2-7 and V is TRBV9; possible D gene TRBD2, 6 bases. The CDR3 runs 13 residues. Germline values: CDR1 SGDLS, CDR2 YYNGEE. V was pared by 4 bases and J by 6 bases, with 14 bases between.

This rearrangement joins TRBV5-5 to TRBJ2-5; 7 bases fit TRBD1. The CDR3 length is 15 residues. Germline-derived CDR1 and CDR2 are SGHKS and YYEKEE (reference sequence). Trimming removed 1 base from V and 5 bases from J; junction bases left unmatched: 8. The CDR3 loop is CASSLLYTGEETQYF. In nucleotides, the CDR3 is TGTGCCAGCAGCTTGTTGTATACAGGGGAGGAGACCCAGTACTTC. The whole variable domain, remainder taken from reference TRBV5-5 and TRBJ2-5, is DAGVTQSPTHLIKTRGQQVTLRCSPISGHKSVSWYQQVLGQGPQFIFQYYEKEERGRGNFPDRFSARQFPNYSSELNVNALLLGDSALYLCASSLLYTGEETQYFGPGTRLLVL.

This chain links TRBV6-5 with TRBJ1-5, with 7 bases that match TRBD1. V trimming: 6 bases; J trimming: 4 bases; junction bases outside the gene matches: 9. The CDR3 is made up of 15 amino acids. Germline V gives CDR1 MNHEY, CDR2 SVGAGI. The CDR3 sequence is CASRPDRAPNQPQHF. CDR3 DNA: TGTGCCAGCAGGCCAGACAGGGCTCCTAATCAGCCCCAGCATTTT.

The chain employs TRBV19 and TRBJ1-1; tentative D call: TRBD1 (5 bases). CDR1 is LNHDA and CDR2 is SQIVND in the germline V gene (reference sequence). The CDR3 covers 17 residues. Trimming stripped 9 bases from V and 3 bases from J, with 26 bases between. The DNA of the CDR3 is TGTGCCAGCGACGGGAGGGGTATGTACGGTTTTTACACTGAAGCTTTCTTT. It yields the protein CASDGRGMYGFYTEAFF.

The sample holds one count of this clone. The sample has other DNA sequences that encode this CDR3 too. The chain carries TRBV5-5 and TRBJ2-7; D is uncertain. With 4 bases removed from V and 2 bases from J, the gap between germline ends came to 4 bases. This CDR3 contains 11 residues. Germline loops: CDR1 SGHKS, CDR2 YYEKEE (reference sequence). CDR3 bases: TGTGCCAGCAGCCGGGCCTACGAGCAGTACTTC. Its protein is CASSRAYEQYF.

The chain couples TRBV7-2 to TRBJ2-7; D is perhaps TRBD1 (6 bases). V dropped 1 base and J dropped 1 base, with 11 bases sitting between them. From germline, CDR1 is SGHTA and CDR2 FQGNSA. The CDR3 contains 15 residues. DNA for the CDR3: TGTGCCAGCAGCTTAGTACAGGGTTATTCCTACGAGCAGTACTTC. It translates to CASSLVQGYSYEQYF.

The chain is built from TRBV4-2 and TRBJ2-3; D is tentatively TRBD1 or TRBD2 (5 bases each). CDR3 length equals 18 residues. Between the trimmed V and J ends, which lost 0 bases and 3 bases, there was a span of 19 bases. Looked up from germline, CDR1 is LGHNA and CDR2 is YNFKEQ. The CDR3 spells CASSQEHHGGVYTDTQYF. CDR3 nucleotides: TGTGCCAGCAGCCAAGAACACCATGGGGGAGTTTATACAGATACGCAGTATTTT.

The gene calls are TRBV5-1 and TRBJ2-7; 12 bases match TRBD2. CDR1 SGHRS and CDR2 YFSETQ come from the germline V gene. CDR3 size: 18 residues. With 4 bases clipped from V and 1 base from J, the junction kept 12 bases outside the gene matches. The chain's CDR3 is CASSPYLAGGDKSYEQYF. The CDR3 DNA reads TGCGCCAGCAGCCCCTACCTAGCGGGAGGGGATAAGTCCTACGAGCAGTACTTC.